A selection of T cell receptor beta chains follows, all from one sample in a study of T cell therapy after organ transplantation. Produced via immunoSEQ multiplex PCR; TCRdb's table is partial and in-frame only. This table has 15,000 to 20,000 clones, roughly 85% appearing once. Their specific antigens are unknown. The specimen comprised CD8+ T cells from blood, sampled after autologous CMV-specific T cell therapy. The receptors were sampled from a human patient who had received a solid organ transplant and had CMV disease. Some T cells may have come from the graft donor. CDR3s include the opening cysteine and the closing phenylalanine or tryptophan. Each record gives: V gene, D gene, clone size, J gene, CDR3 DNA, CDR3 protein. The D gene is left open where the match is weak. Size values are once, few and many counts, or a class for expanded clones, and some rows have none.

TRBV30	.	.	TRBJ1-5	TGTGCCTGGAGTGTAGCCCAGTGGGCAGGGAACCAGCCCCAGCATTTT	CAWSVAQWAGNQPQHF
TRBV4-2	TRBD1	.	TRBJ1-1	TGTGCCAGCAGCCAAGATCGTAGGACAGGGGTGGATACTGAAGCTTTCTTT	CASSQDRRTGVDTEAFF
TRBV29-1	.	.	TRBJ1-4	TGCAGCGTTGAATACAGGGTAGGGGAAAAACTGTTTTTT	CSVEYRVGEKLFF
TRBV18	.	.	TRBJ1-1	TGTGCCAGCTCACCAGACCGACTTAACACTGAAGCTTTCTTT	CASSPDRLNTEAFF
TRBV6-5	.	.	TRBJ1-1	TGTGCCAGCAGTCCAACTTATAGACAGAACACTGAAGCTTTCTTT	CASSPTYRQNTEAFF
TRBV19	TRBD2	.	TRBJ2-2	TGTGCCAGTAGTATTCAGCGGGAGGTGGAGAACACCGGGGAGCTGTTTTTT	CASSIQREVENTGELFF
TRBV6-5	.	.	TRBJ1-2	TGTGCCAGCAGATCCACGGAGCCCTATGGCTACACCTTC	CASRSTEPYGYTF
TRBV14	.	.	TRBJ2-5	TGTGCCAGCAGCCAACGGGTTGGGGTCGAGACCCAGTACTTC	CASSQRVGVETQYF
TRBV4-1	TRBD1	many	TRBJ1-1	TGCGCCAGCAGCCAACACCTAAACAGGGGAATGAACACTGAAGCTTTCTTT	CASSQHLNRGMNTEAFF
TRBV6-4	TRBD2	.	TRBJ2-1	TGTGCCAGCAGTGAACGAGCGGGAACTGCTAATGAGCAGTTCTTC	CASSERAGTANEQFF
TRBV6-5	.	.	TRBJ1-5	TGTGCCAGCAGTCCGATAGCGGCCTACAATCAGCCCCAGCATTTT	CASSPIAAYNQPQHF
TRBV6-6	.	few	TRBJ2-2	TGTGCCAGCAGTTACGGCCCAAACACCGGGGAGCTGTTTTTT	CASSYGPNTGELFF
TRBV5-1	.	.	TRBJ2-7	TGCGCCAGCAGCTTGTGGGGAGTCTCCTACGAGCAGTACTTC	CASSLWGVSYEQYF
TRBV19	.	.	TRBJ2-2	TGTGCCAGTAGTATAGTTTCCGGGGAGCTGTTTTTT	CASSIVSGELFF
TRBV13	.	.	TRBJ2-5	TGTGCCAGCAGCCTTCAACCTGACAGCCAAGAGACCCAGTACTTC	CASSLQPDSQETQYF
TRBV15	.	.	TRBJ2-1	TGTGCCACCCGCTTCATGCGCGATGAGCAGTTCTTC	CATRFMRDEQFF
TRBV11-2	TRBD1	.	TRBJ2-1	TGTGCCAGCAGCTCAGGGGGCGTCAAGTACAATGAGCAGTTCTTC	CASSSGGVKYNEQFF
TRBV10-3	.	.	TRBJ1-1	TGTGCCATCAGTGGAGATGGGGGGCAGGGTGAAGCTTTCTTT	CAISGDGGQGEAFF
TRBV7-9	TRBD2	.	TRBJ2-3	TGTGCCAGCAGCTCCGGGCAGGCTAGCGGGATAACAGATACGCAGTATTTT	CASSSGQASGITDTQYF
TRBV6-5	.	once	TRBJ2-7	TGTGCCAGCAGTTACTCGAGACGGGGTGTTTGGTACGAGCAGTACTTC	CASSYSRRGVWYEQYF